This TCR beta chain stems from a study of blood T cell repertoires in COVID-19. As for the study in general: Donors in the United States, Italy and Spain gave samples during acute or convalescent COVID-19. The cDNA or gDNA used as material had been derived from T cells, B-cell-depleted T cells, or PBMCs.

As originally analysed: Estimated nucleated cell counts came from reference gene primer amplification. Only in-frame clones appear in the TCRdb table, and some are missing; sequencing was by immunoSEQ multiplex PCR. The V and J calls and clone size were taken over from that table, and D and trimming were inferred from the DNA. Among about 77,000 clones, roughly nine tenths were seen once, and the ten largest hold roughly 15%. V was trimmed by 2 bases and J by 10 bases, leaving 10 bases between them. This CDR3 is 12 amino acids long. Germline CDR1 reads SGHNT; CDR2 reads YYREEE (reference sequence). V gene TRBV5-4 combines with J gene TRBJ2-1; possibly TRBD1 for D (5 bases). The TCR sequence derives from a woman of 80 years or more with active or convalescent COVID-19. Sequenced input: peripheral blood. The CDR3 DNA reads as TGTGCCAGCAGCTTCGACCGGACAGAGCAGTTCTTC. Translating gives CASSFDRTEQFF.